This T cell receptor (beta chain) was observed in a study of neoadjuvant anti-PD-1 for oral cavity cancer. Note on this clone: The antigen remains unidentified.

The repertoire was sequenced with immunoSEQ multiplex PCR; TCRdb's copy has only in-frame clones and lacks some. Of fewer than 20,000 clones listed, about 70% are singletons. General observations from the study: With three patients per group, TCR findings need larger cohorts.

Unmatched junction bases numbered 9, after V lost 5 bases and J lost 4 bases. The germline V gene encodes CDR1 SGHNT and CDR2 YYREEE (reference sequence). There are 16 residues in the CDR3. The TCR sequence derives from a person between 40 and 79 years old with oral cavity squamous cell carcinoma. This specimen consisted of PBMCs, obtained before nivolumab (anti-PD-1) treatment. The chain couples TRBV5-4 to TRBJ2-3, with 11 positions matching TRBD2. The CDR3 sequence: CASREGTSGGPDTQYF. DNA for the CDR3: TGTGCCAGCAGGGAAGGGACTAGCGGAGGTCCAGATACGCAGTATTTT.